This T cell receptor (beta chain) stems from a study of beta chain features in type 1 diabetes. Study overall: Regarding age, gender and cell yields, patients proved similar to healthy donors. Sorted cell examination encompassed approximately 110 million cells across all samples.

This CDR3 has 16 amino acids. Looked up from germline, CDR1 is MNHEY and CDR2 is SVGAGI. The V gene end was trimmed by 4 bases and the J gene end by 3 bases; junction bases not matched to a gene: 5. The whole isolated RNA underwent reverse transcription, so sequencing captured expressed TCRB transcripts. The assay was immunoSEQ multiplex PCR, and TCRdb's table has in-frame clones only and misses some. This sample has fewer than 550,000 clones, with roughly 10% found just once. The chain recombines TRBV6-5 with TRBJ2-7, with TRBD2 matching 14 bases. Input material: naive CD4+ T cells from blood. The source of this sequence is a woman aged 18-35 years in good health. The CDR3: CASSSPGTSGSYEQYF. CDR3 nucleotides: TGTGCCAGCAGTTCCCCCGGGACTAGCGGGAGCTACGAGCAGTACTTC.